Sequencing of this TCR beta chain was carried out in a study of T-cell memory formation after mild COVID-19. TCRdb re-called the 5' RACE reads through MiXCR, storing one row per CDR3 protein. The sample records tens of thousands of distinct CDR3 sequences, around an eighth being singletons. The CDR3 contains 16 residues. Germline CDR1 is LGHNA and CDR2 is YSLEER. V dropped 0 bases and J dropped 0 bases, with 9 bases sitting between them. The sequenced sample consisted of PBMCs or a T cell subset sorted from them (not recorded which). The chain has TRBV4-3 and TRBJ2-4; D not certain. This receptor was taken from an adult woman who had mild COVID-19 (a few samples of this study predate the infection). Cell type and time point are not known. Here the CDR3 reads CASSQDRAIAKNIQYF. The CDR3 nucleotides are TGCGCCAGCAGCCAAGATCGGGCAATAGCCAAAAACATTCAGTACTTC.